A single T cell receptor (beta chain) is shown here with its context. The clone's antigen remains unknown. No much larger clone is present one base from it, and per-base qualities are unavailable. Spanning cysteine to phenylalanine, the CDR3 consists of 14 amino acids. CDR3 DNA is the only sequence kept; it has 42 bases, read in frame from the first base. Cut back by 6 bases and 2 bases, the V and J ends lie 11 bases apart. The germline V gene (reference sequence) gives CDR1 as MNHEY and CDR2 as SMNVEV. The reads were generated on an Illumina HiSeq 1500. The public reads were quality trimmed at Q25 with fastp and then assembled into clones with MiXCR by TCRdb, keeping productive beta chains. When rows share a CDR3 protein, they turn into one entry using the most common DNA and genes. Here the sample has some 160,000 distinct CDR3 sequences; roughly a sixth occur a single time. The ten largest account for around 19% of the sample.

The sample originates from a study of T cell repertoires in cytomegalovirus infection (dated by TCRdb to between 2018 and 2020). Describing the broader study: Donor HLA type was relevant to the analysis, because carriage of CMV infection together with the matching HLA type was indicated by public TCR beta signatures. The paper as a whole reports these results and caveats: The ex vivo response was dominated by HLA-C-restricted CMV-specific TCR beta clonotypes, which also provided the single most frequent clonotype in two of eight donors. In both this cohort and an independent cohort of some 380 donors, the cumulative frequency of public TCR beta family members distinguished carriers of CMV infection plus the relevant HLA type.

In this chain, TRBV27 is recombined with TRBJ1-5; a confident D gene designation cannot be given. The TCR comes from a human donor in good health (CMV status not recorded). Some clones in this sample may be carry-over from other donors' samples. Sequencing used CD8+ T cells from PBMCs. The DNA sequence is as follows: TGTGCCAGCAGCTCCAGGAGGGGCAATCAGCCCCAGCATTTT. Its protein product is CASSSRRGNQPQHF.